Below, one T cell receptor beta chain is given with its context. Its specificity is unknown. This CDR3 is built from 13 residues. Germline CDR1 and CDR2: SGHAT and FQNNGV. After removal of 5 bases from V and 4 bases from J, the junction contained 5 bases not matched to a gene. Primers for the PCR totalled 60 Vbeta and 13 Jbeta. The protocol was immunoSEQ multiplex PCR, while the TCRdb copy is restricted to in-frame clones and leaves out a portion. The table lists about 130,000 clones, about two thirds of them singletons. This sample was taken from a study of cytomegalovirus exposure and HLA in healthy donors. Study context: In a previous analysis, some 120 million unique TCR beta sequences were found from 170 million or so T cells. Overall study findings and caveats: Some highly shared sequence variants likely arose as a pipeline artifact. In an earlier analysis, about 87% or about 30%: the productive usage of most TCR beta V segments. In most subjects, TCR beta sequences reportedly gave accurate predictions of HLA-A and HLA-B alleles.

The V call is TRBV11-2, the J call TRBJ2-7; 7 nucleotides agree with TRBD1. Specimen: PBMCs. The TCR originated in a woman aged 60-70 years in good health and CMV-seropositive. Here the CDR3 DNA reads TGTGCCAGCAGCCGGACAGGATCATACGAGCAGTACTTC. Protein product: CASSRTGSYEQYF.